A single sample is the source of the 5 T cell receptor beta chains below, sequenced in a study of T cells in Graves' hyperthyroidism and ophthalmopathy. Amplified TCR beta CDR3 regions derived from RNA transcripts. The HTBI set primed first-round TCR CDR3 RT-PCR. TCRdb reprocessed the multiplex PCR reads via MiXCR and lists one record per CDR3 protein. Of approximately 410,000 distinct CDR3 sequences listed, around 15% are singletons. The sequenced sample was blood. Source of these receptors: a man between 18 and 29 years old with Graves' ophthalmopathy.

Regarding this clonotype: A read error may be the cause here, since a much bigger clone is one base away. This rearrangement joins TRBV20-1 to TRBJ1-1, with 11 bases aligning to TRBD1. This CDR3 comprises 16 residues. Germline V gives CDR1 DFQATT, CDR2 SNEGSKA (reference sequence). The CDR3 is CSARLRDRGLDTEALF. The CDR3, as DNA: TGCAGTGCTAGGTTGAGGGACAGGGGGTTGGACACTGAAGCTCTCTTT.

This clonotype was detected ten times or more. The rearrangement uses TRBV29-1 and TRBJ2-3, with TRBD2 matching over 9 bases. Trimming removed 4 bases from V and 4 bases from J; junction bases left unmatched: 9. The germline V gene has CDR1 SQVTM and CDR2 ANQGSEA. This CDR3 has 15 residues. In DNA, the CDR3 is TGCAGCGTTGCCATTAGCGGGGGACCCTCAGATACGCAGTATTTT. It codes for CSVAISGGPSDTQYF.

Many counts were recorded for this clonotype. The chain employs TRBV5-1 and TRBJ2-1, with TRBD2 identical over 12 bases. The CDR3 consists of 17 residues. Germline V lookup: CDR1 SGHRS, CDR2 YFSETQ. Trimming cost V 0 bases and J 6 bases; bases outside gene matches: 7. CDR3 bases: TGCGCCAGCAGCTTGGGTCTAGCGGGAGGGCTCTCCAATGAGCAGTTCTTC. It encodes CASSLGLAGGLSNEQFF.

In this sample, this clonotype turned up many times. The chain employs TRBV2 and TRBJ2-1; D is unresolved. Germline loops: CDR1 SNHLY, CDR2 FYNNEI. The CDR3 runs 13 residues. V shed 5 bases and J shed 8 bases, with 13 bases lying between them. CDR3 protein: CASSPANWDEQFF. CDR3 nucleotide sequence: TGTGCCAGCAGTCCAGCCAATTGGGATGAGCAGTTCTTC.

This clonotype showed up just a few times. This sequence joins TRBV13 and TRBJ2-6, with unresolved D. The germline V and J ends were trimmed by 5 bases and 0 bases, with 8 bases remaining between them. Per germline, CDR1 PRHDT and CDR2 FYEKMQ (reference sequence). This CDR3 has 15 amino acids. This chain's CDR3 is CASSRRTSGANVLTF. CDR3 nucleotides: TGTGCCAGCAGCCGTAGAACCTCTGGGGCCAACGTCCTGACTTTC. Variable domain in full (rest from reference TRBV13 and TRBJ2-6): AAGVIQSPRHLIKEKRETATLKCYPIPRHDTVYWYQQGPGQDPQFLISFYEKMQSDKGSIPDRFSAQQFSDYHSELNMSSLELGDSALYFCASSRRTSGANVLTFGAGSRLTVL.